The 22 T cell receptor beta chains given below trace back to one sample, sequenced in a study of shared T cell receptors in the human thymus. Sequencing was performed with immunoSEQ multiplex PCR; in TCRdb, only in-frame clones are kept and a portion is missing. Found here are hundreds of thousands of clones, approximately 78% of them singletons; the top ten hold about 0.012%. These same records also appear under a second study, on human thymus T cells.

Sequenced material: thymocytes. These receptors were obtained from a boy under two years old with a congenital heart defect.

This chain joins TRBV25-1 and TRBJ2-2; a possible D gene is TRBD2 (7 bases). CDR1 and CDR2 from the germline V gene are MGHDK and SYGVNS. V lost 8 bases to trimming and J lost 1 base, with 11 bases between them. This CDR3 is built from 14 residues. The CDR3 protein is CASGGAKNTGELFF. CDR3 DNA sequence: TGTGCCAGCGGGGGGGCGAAGAACACCGGGGAGCTGTTTTTT.

This sequence joins TRBV5-6 and TRBJ2-2; D may be TRBD2 (6 bases). The CDR3 spans 16 residues. CDR1 is SGHDT, CDR2 YYEEEE, per germline. The V gene lost 4 bases and the J gene lost 5 bases, with 18 bases spanning the gap. The CDR3: CASSLFGGIKTGELFF. The CDR3 region has the DNA TGTGCCAGCAGCCTTTTTGGGGGGATAAAGACCGGGGAGCTGTTTTTT. Filled out from reference TRBV5-6 and TRBJ2-2, the complete variable domain reads DAGVTQSPTHLIKTRGQQVTLRCSPKSGHDTVSWYQQALGQGPQFIFQYYEEEERQRGNFPDRFSGHQFPNYSSELNVNALLLGDSALYLCASSLFGGIKTGELFFGEGSRLTVL.

The V call is TRBV15, the J call TRBJ2-7, with a possible D match to TRBD1 (6 bases). The germline V and J ends were trimmed by 3 bases and 1 base, with 22 bases remaining between them. Per the germline V gene, CDR1 is LNHNV and CDR2 is YYDKDF (reference sequence). The CDR3 covers 18 residues. CDR3 in amino acids: CATSSAIHRTAYSYEQYF. In nucleotides, the CDR3 is TGTGCCACCAGCAGTGCGATACATCGGACAGCATATTCCTACGAGCAGTACTTC.

The V and J genes are TRBV5-1 and TRBJ2-7; 9 bases match TRBD2. This CDR3 contains 18 residues. The germline V gene has CDR1 SGHRS and CDR2 YFSETQ. V trimming: 0 bases; J trimming: 1 base; junction bases outside the gene matches: 11. Here the CDR3 reads CASSLDRREGRESYEQYF. CDR3 coding DNA: TGCGCCAGCAGCTTGGATCGGCGGGAGGGCCGAGAGTCCTACGAGCAGTACTTC.

This chain uses TRBV5-1 with TRBJ2-1; unclear D gene. V was pared by 2 bases and J by 7 bases, with 4 bases between. The germline gives CDR1 SGHRS, CDR2 YFSETQ. This CDR3 has 11 amino acids. CDR3 sequence: CASSFGNEQFF. The CDR3 DNA reads TGCGCCAGCAGCTTCGGGAATGAGCAGTTCTTC.

There are a few counts of this clone. Additional DNA sequences in this sample encode the identical CDR3. The genes are TRBV27 and TRBJ1-2, with D possibly matching TRBD1 (6 bases). This CDR3 contains 16 residues. Germline CDR1 is MNHEY and CDR2 is SMNVEV (reference sequence). Trimming took off 4 bases at V and 3 bases at J, with 18 bases between the two ends. The CDR3 bases are TGTGCCAGCAGTTCACCCCCCTCAGCAGGGGACTATGGCTACACCTTC. Protein product: CASSSPPSAGDYGYTF.

This clone is a singleton in its sample. This chain joins TRBV30 and TRBJ1-2; perhaps TRBD1 as D (5 bases). V gave up 0 bases and J gave up 0 bases, with 17 bases separating them. This CDR3 is built from 17 residues. Germline loops: CDR1 GTSNPN, CDR2 SVGIG (reference sequence). CDR3 loop: CAWSVPNKGAANYGYTF. The CDR3, as DNA: TGTGCCTGGAGTGTCCCTAATAAAGGGGCAGCTAACTATGGCTACACCTTC.

This clone showed up just once. This chain joins TRBV9 and TRBJ2-7, with a possible D match to TRBD1 (5 bases). The CDR3 loop spans 13 amino acids. Trimming took off 4 bases at V and 0 bases at J, with 8 bases between the two ends. Germline loops: CDR1 SGDLS, CDR2 YYNGEE. The DNA of the CDR3 is TGTGCCAGCAGCCCAGGGAACTCCTACGAGCAGTACTTC. As protein: CASSPGNSYEQYF.

V is TRBV19 and J is TRBJ1-2; possible D gene TRBD1, 6 bases. CDR1 and CDR2 from the germline V gene are LNHDA and SQIVND (reference sequence). This CDR3 is built from 14 residues. Trimming took off 6 bases at V and 6 bases at J, with 17 bases between the two ends. CDR3 amino acids: CASRRLDRGNGYTF. In DNA form, the CDR3 reads TGTGCCAGTAGACGCTTGGACAGAGGGAATGGCTACACCTTC. Filled out from reference TRBV19 and TRBJ1-2, the complete variable domain reads DGGITQSPKYLFRKEGQNVTLSCEQNLNHDAMYWYRQDPGQGLRLIYYSQIVNDFQKGDIAEGYSVSREKKESFPLTVTSAQKNPTAFYLCASRRLDRGNGYTFGSGTRLTVV.

DNA for the CDR3: TGCGCCAGCAGCCAAGATCTAGAGCAGCGGGAGGATAGTAGCGAGCAGTACTTC. This gives the protein CASSQDLEQREDSSEQYF. The chain employs TRBV4-1 and TRBJ2-7; 9 bases fit TRBD2. From germline, CDR1 is MGHRA and CDR2 YSYEKL. The J segment lost 6 bases and the V segment lost 0 bases, leaving 15 bases of the junction unmatched. This CDR3 is 18 amino acids long.

The chain has TRBV30 and TRBJ1-2; the D gene is possibly TRBD1 (6 bases). Trimming stripped 0 bases from V and 6 bases from J, with 11 bases between. This CDR3 region has 13 residues. Germline loops: CDR1 GTSNPN, CDR2 SVGIG (reference sequence). The chain's CDR3 is CAWSVGGRDGYTF. DNA for the CDR3: TGTGCCTGGAGTGTAGGGGGGAGGGATGGCTACACCTTC.

This clone was observed a few times. CDR3 DNA sequence: TGCGCCAGCAGCCAAAACTTAGCCAAAAACATTCAGTACTTC. Translation gives CASSQNLAKNIQYF. V usage is TRBV4-1 and J usage is TRBJ2-4; D call uncertain. Germline values: CDR1 MGHRA, CDR2 YSYEKL. The CDR3 sequence is 14 residues long. Deletions cut 2 bases from V and 0 bases from J, with 5 bases between.

This chain links TRBV14 with TRBJ2-7; 9 bases line up with TRBD1. This CDR3 spans 18 amino acids. V lost 0 bases, J lost 2 bases, and 11 bases stayed unmatched. Germline CDR1 reads SGHDN; CDR2 reads FVKESK. The CDR3 region is CASSQDPSQGARTYEQYF. The CDR3 bases are TGTGCCAGCAGCCAAGATCCTTCACAGGGGGCGCGGACCTACGAGCAGTACTTC.

This clone came up a few times. The chain couples TRBV5-4 to TRBJ1-2, with 7 bases matching TRBD1. This CDR3 contains 14 residues. Germline values: CDR1 SGHNT, CDR2 YYREEE (reference sequence). V lost 2 bases, J lost 4 bases, and 5 bases stayed unmatched. The CDR3 is CASSLPRQGYGYTF. The CDR3, as DNA: TGTGCCAGCAGCTTACCGAGACAGGGCTATGGCTACACCTTC.

The rearrangement links TRBV28 to TRBJ2-7, with 12 bases matching TRBD1. Germline lookup yields CDR1 MDHEN and CDR2 SYDVKM. With V trimmed by 3 bases and J by 2 bases, 8 bases remained unmatched. This CDR3 region has 17 residues. The CDR3 loop reads CASSFGTGGHRAYEQYF. In DNA form, the CDR3 reads TGTGCCAGCAGTTTCGGGACAGGGGGCCATAGGGCCTACGAGCAGTACTTC.

The chain links TRBV4-3 to TRBJ2-4; 8 bases are a match to TRBD2. Germline CDR1 reads LGHNA; CDR2 reads YSLEER. This CDR3 spans 21 amino acids. V was clipped by 3 bases and J by 1 base; unmatched bases: 20. CDR3 region: CASSQRVGARGTRNAKNIQYF. The DNA for the CDR3 is TGCGCCAGCAGCCAGCGGGTGGGGGCGAGAGGGACTAGGAACGCCAAAAACATTCAGTACTTC.

For this clone: An end of the junction differs from the germline gene, which may be a read error. The chain employs TRBV20-1 and TRBJ2-7; 7 nucleotides match TRBD2. The length of the CDR3 is 11 residues. Germline V gene lookup returns CDR1 DFQATT and CDR2 SNEGSKA (reference sequence). CDR3 loop: CPPKRDYEQYF. The DNA for the CDR3 is TGTCCCCCGAAGCGGGACTACGAGCAGTACTTC.

The table lists this clone with a few counts. This chain links TRBV27 with TRBJ2-7; 12 nucleotides match TRBD2. The CDR3 runs to 16 residues. CDR1 and CDR2 from the germline V gene are MNHEY and SMNVEV (reference sequence). Trimming removed 5 bases from V and 2 bases from J; junction bases left unmatched: 7. CDR3 DNA sequence: TGTGCCAGCAGTCCCTTGACTAGCGGGGGACCCTACGAGCAGTACTTC. Translated, it gives CASSPLTSGGPYEQYF.

In this sample, this clone turned up once. The rearrangement uses TRBV27 and TRBJ2-7; 9 nucleotides agree with TRBD2. The CDR3 loop spans 15 amino acids. Trimming took 5 bases from V and 7 from J; bases not matched to a gene: 12. CDR1 and CDR2 (germline): MNHEY, SMNVEV (reference sequence). CDR3 in amino acids: CASSPTEAGGGEQYF. In DNA, the CDR3 is TGTGCCAGCAGTCCTACAGAAGCGGGAGGAGGTGAGCAGTACTTC.

This clone came up a few times. This chain uses TRBV28 with TRBJ2-3; 12 nucleotides line up with TRBD2. In germline, CDR1 is MDHEN, CDR2 SYDVKM. This CDR3 has 17 amino acids. V shed 5 bases and J 0 bases; nucleotides not matched to a gene: 6. The CDR3 loop is CASSPGLAGTSTDTQYF. The DNA of the CDR3 is TGTGCCAGCAGTCCCGGACTAGCGGGGACTAGCACAGATACGCAGTATTTT.

This clone has a handful of counts. The V call is TRBV18, the J call TRBJ1-4, with 7 bases fitting TRBD1. Germline lookup yields CDR1 KGHSH and CDR2 LQKENI. V shed 6 bases, J shed 0 bases, and the junction held 7 bases outside the gene matches. The length of the CDR3 is 16 residues. The CDR3 sequence: CASSSGGPTTNEKLFF. Written as DNA, the CDR3 is TGTGCCAGCTCCTCAGGGGGTCCTACAACTAATGAAAAACTGTTTTTT.

This chain joins TRBV11-3 and TRBJ1-3, with a possible D match to TRBD1 (5 bases). This CDR3 region has 17 residues. V was pared by 5 bases and J by 4 bases, with 21 bases between. Germline V gene lookup returns CDR1 SGHNT and CDR2 YENEEA. The CDR3 DNA reads as TGTGCCAGCAGCCAGAACCCACAGGCCCCAGAGGGAAACACCATATATTTT. It specifies CASSQNPQAPEGNTIYF.